This T cell receptor (beta chain) was sequenced for a study of Ad26.COV2.S vaccination and SARS-CoV-2 variants. The overall study: Of the COV1001 trial arms, the Ad26.COV2.S arm included the donor.

Treatment of the sample: 19 received Ad26.COV2.S at low or high dose, single or two shots; roughly 5 received placebo; per-sample allocation not given. Day 63 following the first vaccine or placebo injection was when the samples were taken. Using immunoSEQ multiplex PCR, the repertoire was profiled, and TCRdb retains in-frame clones only, with some absent. The sample yields under 600,000 clones, roughly nine tenths seen once. The TCR sequence derives from a person between 18 and 65 years old who received the Ad26.COV2.S COVID-19 vaccine or a placebo. The sample in question was peripheral blood, obtained in a trial of Ad26.COV2.S vaccine versus placebo.

As DNA, the CDR3 is TGTGCCAGCAGCCAAGAGGTAATCCCCTATGGCTACACCTTC. Protein sequence: CASSQEVIPYGYTF. V usage is TRBV3-1 (or the pseudogene TRBV3-2) and J usage is TRBJ1-2; D gene unclear. This CDR3 comprises 14 residues. Germline-derived CDR1 and CDR2 are LGHDT and YNNKEL (reference sequence). Between the trimmed V and J ends, which lost 0 bases and 4 bases, there was a span of 9 bases.